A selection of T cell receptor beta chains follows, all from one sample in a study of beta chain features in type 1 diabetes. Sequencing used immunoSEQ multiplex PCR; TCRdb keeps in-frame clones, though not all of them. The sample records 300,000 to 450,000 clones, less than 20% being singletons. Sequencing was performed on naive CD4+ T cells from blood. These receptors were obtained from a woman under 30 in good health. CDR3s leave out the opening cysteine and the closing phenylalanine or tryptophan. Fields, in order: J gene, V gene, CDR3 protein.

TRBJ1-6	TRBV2	ASSEAAVGSPLH
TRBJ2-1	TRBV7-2	ASSLGGSSNEQF
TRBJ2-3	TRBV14	ASSQGLAEDTQY
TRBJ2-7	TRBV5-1	ASSEPGRSSYEQY
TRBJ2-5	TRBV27	ASSLMGGDGETQY
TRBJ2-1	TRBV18	ASSLSSPQGSHNEQF
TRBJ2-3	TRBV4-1	ASSKTSGGAGFPDTQY
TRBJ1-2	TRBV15	ATSRPDSYGYT
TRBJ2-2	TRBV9	ASSARLVRGELF
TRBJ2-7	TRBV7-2	ASSSRRAVYEQY
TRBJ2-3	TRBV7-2	ASSLNAADTQY
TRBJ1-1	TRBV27	ASIRKGKAF
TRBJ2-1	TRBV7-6	ASSLTGTGRNNEQF
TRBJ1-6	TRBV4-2	ASSMETGGFFPLH
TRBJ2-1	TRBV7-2	ASSPTGVLYNEQF
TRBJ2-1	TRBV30	AWKLASGLGQF
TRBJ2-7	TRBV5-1	ASSLAYSYEQY
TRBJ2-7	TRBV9	ASSSTGTGLEQY
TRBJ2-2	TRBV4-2	ASSQDTGDTGELF
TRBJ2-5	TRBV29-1	SVEDLQTGGGETQY
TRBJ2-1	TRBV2	ASSGTSGTNEQF
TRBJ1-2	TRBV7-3	ASSRDRVRYT
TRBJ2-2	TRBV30	AGSGRASSLSGELF
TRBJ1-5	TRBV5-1	ASSASGTGFDQPQH
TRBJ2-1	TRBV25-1	ASSKPGLHNNEQF
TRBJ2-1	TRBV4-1	ASSRLATSVLSYNEQF
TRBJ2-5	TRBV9	ASSPSLQETQY
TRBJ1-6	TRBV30	AWSVRQGNSPLH
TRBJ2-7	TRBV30	AWRALRGRVGYEQY
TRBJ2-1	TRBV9	ASSPRLGLYTSYNEQF
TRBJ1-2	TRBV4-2	ASSQAGRNYGYT
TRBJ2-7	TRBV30	AWSVHRSAEQY
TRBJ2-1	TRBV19	ASSSRGGGYNEQF
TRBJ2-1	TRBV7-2	ASSFPRDRGAAFEQF
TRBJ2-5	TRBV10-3	AIKSETQY
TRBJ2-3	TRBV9	ASSVGGPLSANTQY
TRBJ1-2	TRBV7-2	ASTPRYGYGYT
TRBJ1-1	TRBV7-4	ASSLGGDPRTEAF
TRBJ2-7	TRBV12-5	ASGRGGTSYEQY
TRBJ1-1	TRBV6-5	ASSYSRNTEAF
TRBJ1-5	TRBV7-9	ASSLTSDQPQH
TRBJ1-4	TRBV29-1	SVVSNEKLF
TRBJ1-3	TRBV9	ASSVSGTGAYGNTIY
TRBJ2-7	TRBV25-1	ASSENRKEQY
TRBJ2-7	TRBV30	AWTVPPRRYEQY
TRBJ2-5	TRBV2	ASSHRGQVGYQETQY
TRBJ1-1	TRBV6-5	ASSPGQREAF
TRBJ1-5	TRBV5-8	ASSSGSSSNQPQH
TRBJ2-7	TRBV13	ASSTSGLGYEQY
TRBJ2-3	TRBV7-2	ASSPRTDTQY